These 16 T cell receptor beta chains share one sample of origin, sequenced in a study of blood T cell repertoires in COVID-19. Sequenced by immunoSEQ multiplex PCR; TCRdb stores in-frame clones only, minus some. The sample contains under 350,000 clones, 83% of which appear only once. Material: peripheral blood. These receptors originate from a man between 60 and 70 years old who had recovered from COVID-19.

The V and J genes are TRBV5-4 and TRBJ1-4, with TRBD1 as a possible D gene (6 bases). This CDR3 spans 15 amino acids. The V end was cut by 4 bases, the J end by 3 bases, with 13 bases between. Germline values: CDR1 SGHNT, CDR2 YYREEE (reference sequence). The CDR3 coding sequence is TGTGCCAGCAGCGACCCAGGGGCATCTAATGAAAAACTGTTTTTT. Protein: CASSDPGASNEKLFF.

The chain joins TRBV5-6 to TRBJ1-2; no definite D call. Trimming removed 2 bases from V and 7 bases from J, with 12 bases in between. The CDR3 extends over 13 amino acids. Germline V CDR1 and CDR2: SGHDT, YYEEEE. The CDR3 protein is CASSFGRPRGYTF. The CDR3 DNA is TGTGCCAGCAGCTTTGGGAGGCCGCGTGGCTACACCTTC.

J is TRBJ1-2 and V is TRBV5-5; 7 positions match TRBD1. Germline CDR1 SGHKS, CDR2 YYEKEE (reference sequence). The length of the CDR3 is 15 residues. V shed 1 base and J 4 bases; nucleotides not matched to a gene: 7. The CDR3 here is CASSLSRGLGYGYTF. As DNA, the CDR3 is TGTGCCAGCAGCTTGTCAAGGGGGCTAGGCTATGGCTACACCTTC.

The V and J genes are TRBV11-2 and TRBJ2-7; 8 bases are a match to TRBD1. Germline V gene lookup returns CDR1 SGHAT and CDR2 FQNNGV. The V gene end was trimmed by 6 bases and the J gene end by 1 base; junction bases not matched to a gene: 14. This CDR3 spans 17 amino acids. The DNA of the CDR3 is TGTGCCAGCAGGCGCGGTAATGGCCGGGACAGGTCCTACGAGCAGTACTTC. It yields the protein CASRRGNGRDRSYEQYF.

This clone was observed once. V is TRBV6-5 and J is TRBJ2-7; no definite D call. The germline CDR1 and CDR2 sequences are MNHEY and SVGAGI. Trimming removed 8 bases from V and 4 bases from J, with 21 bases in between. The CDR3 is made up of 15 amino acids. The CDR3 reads CASQLVWRSSYEQYF. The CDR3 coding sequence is TGTGCCAGCCAGCTGGTTTGGCGGAGCTCGTACGAGCAGTACTTC.

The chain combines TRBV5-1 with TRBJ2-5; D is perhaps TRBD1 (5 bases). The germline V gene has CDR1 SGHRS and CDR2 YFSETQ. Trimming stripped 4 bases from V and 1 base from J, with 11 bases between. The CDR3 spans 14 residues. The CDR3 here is CASSPGQAQETQYF. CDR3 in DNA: TGCGCCAGCAGCCCAGGACAAGCCCAAGAGACCCAGTACTTC.

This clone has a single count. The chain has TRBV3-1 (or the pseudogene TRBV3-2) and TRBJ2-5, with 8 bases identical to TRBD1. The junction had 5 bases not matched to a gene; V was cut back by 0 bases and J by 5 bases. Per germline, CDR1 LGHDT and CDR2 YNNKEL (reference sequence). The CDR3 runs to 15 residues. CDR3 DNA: TGTGCCAGCAGCCAAGAGTCAGGGGGCTTCGAGACCCAGTACTTC. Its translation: CASSQESGGFETQYF.

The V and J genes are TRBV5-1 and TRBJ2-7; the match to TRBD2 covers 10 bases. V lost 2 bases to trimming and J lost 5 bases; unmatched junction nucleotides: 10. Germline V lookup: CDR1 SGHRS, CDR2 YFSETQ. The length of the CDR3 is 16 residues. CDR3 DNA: TGCGCCAGCAGCTTCCAAACTAGCGGGAAGACCCACGAGCAGTACTTC. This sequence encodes CASSFQTSGKTHEQYF. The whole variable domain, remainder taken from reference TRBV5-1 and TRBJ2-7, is KAGVTQTPRYLIKTRGQQVTLSCSPISGHRSVSWYQQTPGQGLQFLFEYFSETQRNKGNFPGRFSGRQFSNSRSEMNVSTLELGDSALYLCASSFQTSGKTHEQYFGPGTRLTVT.

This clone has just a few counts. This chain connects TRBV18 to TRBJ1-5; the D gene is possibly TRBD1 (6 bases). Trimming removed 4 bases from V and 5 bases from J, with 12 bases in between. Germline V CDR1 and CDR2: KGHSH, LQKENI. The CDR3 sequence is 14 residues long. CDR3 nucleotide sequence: TGTGCCAGCTCACAAGCAGGGGTCGATCAGCCCCAGCATTTT. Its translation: CASSQAGVDQPQHF. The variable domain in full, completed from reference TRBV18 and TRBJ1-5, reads NAGVMQNPRHLVRRRGQEARLRCSPMKGHSHVYWYRQLPEEGLKFMVYLQKENIIDESGMPKERFSAEFPKEGPSILRIQQVVRGDSAAYFCASSQAGVDQPQHFGDGTRLSIL.

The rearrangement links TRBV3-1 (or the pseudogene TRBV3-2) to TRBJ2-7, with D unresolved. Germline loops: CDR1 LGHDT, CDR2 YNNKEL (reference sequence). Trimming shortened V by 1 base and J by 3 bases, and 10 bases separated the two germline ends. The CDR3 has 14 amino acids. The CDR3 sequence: CASSQGLFGYEQYF. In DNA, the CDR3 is TGTGCCAGCAGCCAAGGTCTTTTCGGCTACGAGCAGTACTTC.

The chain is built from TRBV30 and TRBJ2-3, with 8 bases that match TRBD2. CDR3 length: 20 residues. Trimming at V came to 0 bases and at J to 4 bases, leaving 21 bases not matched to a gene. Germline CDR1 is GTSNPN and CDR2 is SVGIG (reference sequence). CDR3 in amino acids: CAWSVLRSGGRRFRADTQYF. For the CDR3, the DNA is TGTGCCTGGAGTGTACTGAGATCCGGCGGGAGGAGGTTCAGGGCAGATACGCAGTATTTT.

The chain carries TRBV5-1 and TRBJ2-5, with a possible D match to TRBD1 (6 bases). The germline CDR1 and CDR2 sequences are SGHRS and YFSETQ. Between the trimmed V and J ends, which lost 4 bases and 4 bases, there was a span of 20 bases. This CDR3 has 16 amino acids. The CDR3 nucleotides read TGCGCCAGCAGCCCATTCTTGGGGGCGAGCCGAGAGACCCAGTACTTC. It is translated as CASSPFLGASRETQYF.

The CDR3 spells CASNAPGTGTYEQYF. The CDR3 DNA follows: TGTGCCAGCAATGCCCCCGGGACTGGAACCTACGAGCAGTACTTC. The rearrangement links TRBV3-1 (or the pseudogene TRBV3-2) to TRBJ2-7, with D possibly being TRBD2 (6 bases). There are 15 residues in the CDR3. Trimming removed 7 bases from V and 2 bases from J, with 18 bases in between. In germline, CDR1 is LGHDT, CDR2 YNNKEL (reference sequence).

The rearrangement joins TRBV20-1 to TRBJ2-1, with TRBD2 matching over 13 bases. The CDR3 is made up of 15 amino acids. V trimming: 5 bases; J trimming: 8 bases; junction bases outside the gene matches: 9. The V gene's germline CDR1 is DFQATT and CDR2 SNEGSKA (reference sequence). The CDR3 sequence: CSARGLAGVFYEQFF. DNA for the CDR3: TGCAGTGCTCGTGGACTAGCGGGAGTTTTCTATGAGCAGTTCTTC.

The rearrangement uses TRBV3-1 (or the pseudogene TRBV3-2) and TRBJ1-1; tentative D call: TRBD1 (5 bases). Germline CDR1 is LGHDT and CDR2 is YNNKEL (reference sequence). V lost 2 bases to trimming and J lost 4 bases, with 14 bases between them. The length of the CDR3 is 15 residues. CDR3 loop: CASSQNPWQGTEAFF. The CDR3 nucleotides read TGTGCCAGCAGCCAAAATCCGTGGCAGGGCACTGAAGCTTTCTTT.

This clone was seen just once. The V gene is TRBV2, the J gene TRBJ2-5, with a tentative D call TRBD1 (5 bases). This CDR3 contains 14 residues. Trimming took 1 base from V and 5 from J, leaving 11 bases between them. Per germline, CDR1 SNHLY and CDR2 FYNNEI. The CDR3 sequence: CASSEGGRVETQYF. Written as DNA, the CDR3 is TGTGCCAGCAGTGAAGGCGGCAGGGTGGAGACCCAGTACTTC.